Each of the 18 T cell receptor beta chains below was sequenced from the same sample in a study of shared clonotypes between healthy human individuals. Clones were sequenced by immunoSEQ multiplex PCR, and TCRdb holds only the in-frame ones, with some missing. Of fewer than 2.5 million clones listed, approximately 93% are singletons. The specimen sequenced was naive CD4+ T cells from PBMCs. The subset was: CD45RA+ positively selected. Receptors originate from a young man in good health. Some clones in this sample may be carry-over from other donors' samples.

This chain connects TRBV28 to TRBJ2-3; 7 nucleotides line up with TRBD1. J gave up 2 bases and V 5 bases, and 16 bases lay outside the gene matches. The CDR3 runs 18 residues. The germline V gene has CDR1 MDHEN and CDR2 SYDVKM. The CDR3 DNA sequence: TGTGCCAGCAGTACCCTGAATTACCGGGACAGCCCCACAGATACGCAGTATTTT. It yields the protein CASSTLNYRDSPTDTQYF.

The CDR3 DNA follows: TGTGCCAGCAGTCTAACAAAGGCTCCCGCAGGTGGCTACACCTTC. It specifies CASSLTKAPAGGYTF. This chain links TRBV28 with TRBJ1-2; D is uncertain. Germline V gives CDR1 MDHEN, CDR2 SYDVKM. The CDR3 contains 15 residues. V was pared by 5 bases and J by 7 bases, with 20 bases between.

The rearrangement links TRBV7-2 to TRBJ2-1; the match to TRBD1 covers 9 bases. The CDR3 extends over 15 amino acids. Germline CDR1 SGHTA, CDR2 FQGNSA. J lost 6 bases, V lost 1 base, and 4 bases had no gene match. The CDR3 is CASSLVGQGVNEQFF. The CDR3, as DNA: TGTGCCAGCAGCTTAGTGGGACAGGGAGTCAATGAGCAGTTCTTC. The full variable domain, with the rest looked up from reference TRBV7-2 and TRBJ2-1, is GAGVSQSPSNKVTEKGKDVELRCDPISGHTALYWYRQSLGQGLEFLIYFQGNSAPDKSGLPSDRFSAERTGGSVSTLTIQRTQQEDSAVYLCASSLVGQGVNEQFFGPGTRLTVL.

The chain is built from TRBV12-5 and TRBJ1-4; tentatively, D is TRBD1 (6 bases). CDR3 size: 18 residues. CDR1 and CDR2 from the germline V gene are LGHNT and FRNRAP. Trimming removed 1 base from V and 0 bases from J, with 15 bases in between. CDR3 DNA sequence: TGTGCTAGTGGTTTGGAAACAGGGAATCCCGCAACTAATGAAAAACTGTTTTTT. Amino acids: CASGLETGNPATNEKLFF. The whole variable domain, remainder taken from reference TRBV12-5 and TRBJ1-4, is DARVTQTPRHKVTEMGQEVTMRCQPILGHNTVFWYRQTMMQGLELLAYFRNRAPLDDSGMPKDRFSAEMPDATLATLKIQPSEPRDSAVYFCASGLETGNPATNEKLFFGSGTQLSVL.

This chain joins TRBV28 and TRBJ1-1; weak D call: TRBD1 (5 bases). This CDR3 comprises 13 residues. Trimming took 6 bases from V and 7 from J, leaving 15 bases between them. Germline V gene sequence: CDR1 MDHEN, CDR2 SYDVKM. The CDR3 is CASSPTARREAFF. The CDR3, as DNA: TGTGCCAGCAGCCCGACAGCTCGCCGTGAAGCTTTCTTT.

CDR3: CASSQSLEHTGELFF. The CDR3 region has the DNA TGTGCCAGCTCGCAGAGTTTGGAGCACACCGGGGAGCTGTTTTTT. The chain carries TRBV18 and TRBJ2-2; no clear D gene. The CDR3 is made up of 15 amino acids. Germline V gives CDR1 KGHSH, CDR2 LQKENI. The V end lost 6 bases, the J end lost 3 bases, and 14 bases lay between the germline ends.

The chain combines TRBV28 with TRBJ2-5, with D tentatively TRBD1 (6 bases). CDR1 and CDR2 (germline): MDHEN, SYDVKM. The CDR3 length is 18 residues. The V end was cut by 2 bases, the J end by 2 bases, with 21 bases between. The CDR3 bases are TGTGCCAGCAGTTTAAGTACTATGGGACAAGGATATCAAGAGACCCAGTACTTC. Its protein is CASSLSTMGQGYQETQYF.

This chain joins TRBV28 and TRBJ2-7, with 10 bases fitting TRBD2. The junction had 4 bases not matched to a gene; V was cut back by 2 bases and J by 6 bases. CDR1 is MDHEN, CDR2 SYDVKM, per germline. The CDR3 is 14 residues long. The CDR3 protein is CASSLPSGRFEQYF. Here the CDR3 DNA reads TGTGCCAGCAGTTTACCTAGCGGGAGATTCGAGCAGTACTTC.

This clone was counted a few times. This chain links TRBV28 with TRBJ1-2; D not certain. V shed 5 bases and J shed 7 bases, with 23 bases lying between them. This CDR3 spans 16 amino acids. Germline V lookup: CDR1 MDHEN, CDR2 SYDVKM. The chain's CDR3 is CASSPPLAGGFRGYTF. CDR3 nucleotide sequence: TGTGCCAGCAGTCCACCCTTAGCAGGTGGGTTTCGTGGCTACACCTTC.

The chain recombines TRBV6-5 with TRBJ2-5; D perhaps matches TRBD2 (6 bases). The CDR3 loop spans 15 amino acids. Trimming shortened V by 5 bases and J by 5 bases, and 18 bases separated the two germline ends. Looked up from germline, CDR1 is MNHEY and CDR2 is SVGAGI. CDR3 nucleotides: TGTGCCAGCAGTGCTCAAGGTGGGGGGTACGAGACCCAGTACTTC. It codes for CASSAQGGGYETQYF.

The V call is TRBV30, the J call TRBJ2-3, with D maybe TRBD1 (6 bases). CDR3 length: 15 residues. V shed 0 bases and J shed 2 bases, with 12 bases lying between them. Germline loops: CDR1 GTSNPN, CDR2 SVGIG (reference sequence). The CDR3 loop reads CAWSVLYRVTDTQYF. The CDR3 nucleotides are TGTGCCTGGAGTGTACTTTACAGGGTCACAGATACGCAGTATTTT.

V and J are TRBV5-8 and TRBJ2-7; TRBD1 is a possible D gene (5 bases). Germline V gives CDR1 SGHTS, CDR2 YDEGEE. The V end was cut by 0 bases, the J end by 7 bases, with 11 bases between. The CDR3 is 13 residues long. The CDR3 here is CASSLGQGREQYF. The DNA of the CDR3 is TGTGCCAGCAGCTTGGGGCAGGGCAGGGAGCAGTACTTC.

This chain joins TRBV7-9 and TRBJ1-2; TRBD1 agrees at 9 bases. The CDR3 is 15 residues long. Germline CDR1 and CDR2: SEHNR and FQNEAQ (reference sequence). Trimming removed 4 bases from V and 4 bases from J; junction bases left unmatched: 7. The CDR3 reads CASSSWDRDLYGYTF. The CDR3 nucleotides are TGTGCCAGCAGCTCCTGGGACAGGGACCTCTATGGCTACACCTTC.

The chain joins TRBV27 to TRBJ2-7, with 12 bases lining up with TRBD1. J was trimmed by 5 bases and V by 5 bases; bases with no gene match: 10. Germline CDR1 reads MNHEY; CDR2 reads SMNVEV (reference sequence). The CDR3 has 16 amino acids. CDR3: CASSVSPGTGGDEQYF. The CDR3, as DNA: TGTGCCAGCAGTGTAAGCCCCGGGACAGGGGGCGACGAGCAGTACTTC.

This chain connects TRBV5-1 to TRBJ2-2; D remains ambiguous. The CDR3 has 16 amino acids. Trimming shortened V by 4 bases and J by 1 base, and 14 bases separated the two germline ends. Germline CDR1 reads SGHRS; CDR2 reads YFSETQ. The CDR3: CASSLPTLQNTGELFF. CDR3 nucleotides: TGCGCCAGCAGCCTCCCGACTCTCCAGAACACCGGGGAGCTGTTTTTT.

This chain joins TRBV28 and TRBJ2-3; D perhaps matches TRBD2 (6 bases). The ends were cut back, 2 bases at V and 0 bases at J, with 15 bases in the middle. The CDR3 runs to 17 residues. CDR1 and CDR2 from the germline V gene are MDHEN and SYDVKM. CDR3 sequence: CASSLKVDGGSTDTQYF. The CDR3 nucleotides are TGTGCCAGCAGTTTAAAGGTGGACGGGGGTAGCACAGATACGCAGTATTTT.

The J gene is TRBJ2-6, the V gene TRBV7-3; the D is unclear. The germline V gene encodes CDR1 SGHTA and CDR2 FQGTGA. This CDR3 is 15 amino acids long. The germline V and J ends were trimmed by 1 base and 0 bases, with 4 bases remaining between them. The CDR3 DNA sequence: TGTGCCAGCAGCTTAATTGGCTCTGGGGCCAACGTCCTGACTTTC. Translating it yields CASSLIGSGANVLTF.

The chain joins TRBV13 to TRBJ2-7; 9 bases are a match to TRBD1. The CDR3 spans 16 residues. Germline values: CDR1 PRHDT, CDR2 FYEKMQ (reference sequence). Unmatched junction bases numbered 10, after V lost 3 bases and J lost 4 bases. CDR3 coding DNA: TGTGCCAGCAGCTTTACCATGGGACAGGGATCGTACGAGCAGTACTTC. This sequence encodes CASSFTMGQGSYEQYF.